Sequencing of this T cell receptor beta chain was carried out in a study of T cell clones after liver transplantation. Study-level results: Small, mixed patient groups and varying post-transplant times limit these conclusions.

A note on this clone: Its antigen remains unidentified.

Sequenced by immunoSEQ multiplex PCR; TCRdb stores in-frame clones only, minus some. The table lists 70,000 to 80,000 clones, roughly 90% of them singletons. V shed 6 bases and J shed 1 base, with 7 bases lying between them. The CDR3 is 13 amino acids. The V gene's germline CDR1 is MDHEN and CDR2 SYDVKM. Sequenced here: CD4+ T cells from blood, sampled before liver transplant. The chain carries TRBV28 and TRBJ2-1; D gene uncertain. This clonotype was obtained from a human donor who received a liver transplant. The CDR3 here is CASRLLSYNEQFF. The CDR3 DNA is TGTGCCAGCAGACTACTATCCTACAATGAGCAGTTCTTC. Full variable domain (missing parts from reference TRBV28 and TRBJ2-1): DVKVTQSSRYLVKRTGEKVFLECVQDMDHENMFWYRQDPGLGLRLIYFSYDVKMKEKGDIPEGYSVSREKKERFSLILESASTNQTSMYLCASRLLSYNEQFFGPGTRLTVL.